The 6 T cell receptor beta chains below all came from one sample that was sequenced in a study of T cells in Graves' hyperthyroidism and ophthalmopathy. RNA transcripts were the template for amplifying TCR beta CDR3 regions. HTBI primers drove first-round RT-PCR of the TCR CDR3. TCRdb re-called the multiplex PCR reads through MiXCR, storing one row per CDR3 protein. The sample records 300,000 to 450,000 distinct CDR3 sequences, approximately 25% being singletons. Sample: blood. All receptors come from a man between 45 and 60 years old with Graves' hyperthyroidism.

This clonotype was seen repeatedly, ten times or more. The chain is built from TRBV3-1 and TRBJ2-3; D unclear. There are 12 residues in the CDR3. Between the trimmed V and J ends, which lost 2 bases and 3 bases, there was a span of 3 bases. Germline assignment: CDR1 LGHDT and CDR2 YNNKEL (reference sequence). This CDR3 is CASSQNTDTQYF. CDR3 bases: TGTGCCAGCAGCCAAAATACAGATACGCAGTATTTT.

The chain uses TRBV7-3 and TRBJ2-7, with 11 positions matching TRBD2. This CDR3 spans 16 amino acids. Germline V lookup: CDR1 SGHTA, CDR2 FQGTGA. After removal of 1 base from V and 5 bases from J, the junction contained 7 bases not matched to a gene. In DNA, the CDR3 is TGTGCCAGCAGCTTAAGGGGGCTAGCGGGAGGACACGAGCAGTACTTC. It codes for CASSLRGLAGGHEQYF.

This clonotype has more than one count but fewer than ten. V usage is TRBV6-2 or TRBV6-3 and J usage is TRBJ2-3; TRBD1 or TRBD2 may be the D gene (6 bases each). There are 13 residues in the CDR3. Deletions cut 6 bases from V and 4 bases from J, with 11 bases between. Germline V gene data show CDR1 as MNHEY and CDR2 as SVGEGT. CDR3 sequence reads: CASRNRDSDTQYF. DNA of the CDR3: TGTGCCAGCAGGAACAGGGACTCAGATACGCAGTATTTT.

On this clonotype itself: The junction departs from the called germline gene at one end, perhaps through a read error. This chain joins TRBV5-1 and TRBJ2-1; 14 nucleotides agree with TRBD2. The V gene's germline CDR1 is SGHRS and CDR2 YFSETQ. The CDR3 totals 17 residues. The CDR3 protein is CASSHSTSGRAYNEQSF. As DNA, the CDR3 is TGCGCCAGCAGCCACTCGACTAGCGGGAGGGCCTACAATGAGCAGTCCTTC.

This clonotype showed up just a few times. The V and J genes are TRBV29-1 and TRBJ1-2, with 9 bases fitting TRBD1. The CDR3 has 13 residues. Germline CDR1 is SQVTM and CDR2 is ANQGSEA. The V gene end was trimmed by 5 bases and the J gene end by 7 bases; junction bases not matched to a gene: 8. In nucleotides, the CDR3 is TGCAGCGTTTGGAGTTACAGGGGGCTTGGCTACACCTTC. It yields the protein CSVWSYRGLGYTF.

This chain links TRBV20-1 with TRBJ2-1; TRBD1 is a possible D gene (7 bases). Germline V gene data show CDR1 as DFQATT and CDR2 as SNEGSKA (reference sequence). Deletions cut 6 bases from V and 8 bases from J, with 23 bases between. The CDR3 has 15 amino acids. CDR3 nucleotides: TGCAGTGCCAGCAGGGGGGTCGGGAGTGGATATGAGCAGTTCTTC. As protein: CSASRGVGSGYEQFF.